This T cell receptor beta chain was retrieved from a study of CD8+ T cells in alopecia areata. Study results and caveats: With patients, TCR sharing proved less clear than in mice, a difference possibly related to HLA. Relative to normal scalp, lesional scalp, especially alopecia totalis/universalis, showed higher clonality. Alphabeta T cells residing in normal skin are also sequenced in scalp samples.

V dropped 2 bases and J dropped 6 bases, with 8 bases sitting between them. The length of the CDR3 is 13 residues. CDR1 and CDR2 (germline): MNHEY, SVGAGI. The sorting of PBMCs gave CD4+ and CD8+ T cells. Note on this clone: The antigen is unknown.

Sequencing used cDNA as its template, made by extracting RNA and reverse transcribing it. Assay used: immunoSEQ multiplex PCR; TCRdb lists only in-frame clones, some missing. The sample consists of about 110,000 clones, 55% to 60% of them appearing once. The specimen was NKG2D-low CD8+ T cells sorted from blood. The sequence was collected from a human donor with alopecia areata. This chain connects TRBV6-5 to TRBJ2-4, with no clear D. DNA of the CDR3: TGTGCCAGCAGTTACACGCAAGGAAACATTCAGTACTTC. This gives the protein CASSYTQGNIQYF.